The 22 T cell receptor beta chains reported below all come from one sample, sequenced in a study of T-cell memory formation after mild COVID-19. MiXCR was run by TCRdb on the 5' RACE reads, yielding one entry per CDR3 protein. Here the sample spans 30,000 to 40,000 distinct CDR3 sequences, 9.5% to 12% being singletons. Sequencing input: PBMCs or a T cell subset sorted from them (not recorded which). The receptors stem from a man between 18 and 35 years old who had mild COVID-19 (a few samples of this study predate the infection). Cell type and time point are not known.

There are many counts of this clonotype. The rearrangement uses TRBV20-1 and TRBJ2-3; 7 nucleotides line up with TRBD1. CDR3 length: 14 amino acids. Germline assignment: CDR1 DFQATT and CDR2 SNEGSKA (reference sequence). V was pared by 3 bases and J by 4 bases, with 7 bases of the junction left unmatched. In DNA form, the CDR3 reads TGCAGTGCTAGCCAGAGGGGGCGCGCAGATACGCAGTATTTT. Protein sequence: CSASQRGRADTQYF.

This clonotype came up many times. The gene calls are TRBV6-5 and TRBJ2-3; TRBD2 aligns across 9 bases. The CDR3 covers 15 residues. CDR1 and CDR2 from the germline V gene are MNHEY and SVGAGI. V shed 8 bases and J 7 bases; nucleotides not matched to a gene: 13. The CDR3 bases are TGTGCCAGCTCCCGGGGCTTAGCGGGGGTTTATACGCAGTATTTT. As protein: CASSRGLAGVYTQYF.

This clonotype was seen ten or more times. V gene TRBV20-1 combines with J gene TRBJ1-5; the D gene is possibly TRBD1 (6 bases). Trimming left V 1 base short and J 2 bases short, with 9 bases between. Germline CDR1 is DFQATT and CDR2 is SNEGSKA (reference sequence). The CDR3 consists of 14 residues. CDR3 sequence reads: CSARAGAGNQPQHF. CDR3 sequence (DNA): TGCAGTGCTAGAGCGGGGGCTGGCAATCAGCCCCAGCATTTT.

This clonotype was seen repeatedly, ten times or more. J is TRBJ2-2 and V is TRBV11-2, with 7 bases matching TRBD1. The CDR3 sequence is 15 residues long. The J segment lost 3 bases and the V segment lost 5 bases, leaving 6 bases of the junction unmatched. Germline CDR1 is SGHAT and CDR2 is FQNNGV. The CDR3 DNA follows: TGTGCCAGCAGCGGTACAGGGGCCTACACCGGGGAGCTGTTTTTT. Protein product: CASSGTGAYTGELFF.

CDR3 region: CASSLRQGGQPQHF. Here the CDR3 DNA reads TGTGCCAGCAGCTTAAGGCAGGGAGGTCAGCCCCAGCATTTT. The chain is built from TRBV7-2 and TRBJ1-5; TRBD1 might be the D (5 bases). The CDR3 covers 14 residues. Between the trimmed V and J ends, which lost 2 bases and 6 bases, there was a span of 11 bases. CDR1 SGHTA and CDR2 FQGNSA come from the germline V gene.

V is TRBV12-3 or TRBV12-4 and J is TRBJ2-1; D is unresolved. The V end lost 6 bases, the J end lost 4 bases, and 7 bases lay between the germline ends. The CDR3 length is 12 residues. DNA of the CDR3: TGTGCCAGCAGCAGAAGATACAATGAGCAGTTCTTC. Translating gives CASSRRYNEQFF.

This clonotype was counted many times. V is TRBV11-2 and J is TRBJ2-1, with 7 bases aligning to TRBD2. With 5 bases clipped from V and 4 bases from J, the junction kept 11 bases outside the gene matches. CDR3 length: 16 residues. Germline V gene sequence: CDR1 SGHAT, CDR2 FQNNGV. The CDR3 DNA reads TGTGCCAGCAGCCCAATCCGGGGGGAACCTTACAATGAGCAGTTCTTC. Protein sequence: CASSPIRGEPYNEQFF.

This clonotype was recorded a few times. This chain links TRBV6-6 with TRBJ1-3; D is perhaps TRBD1 (6 bases). CDR1 is MNHNY, CDR2 SVGAGI, per germline (reference sequence). Trimming took off 4 bases at V and 0 bases at J, with 22 bases between the two ends. This CDR3 region has 19 residues. The CDR3 sequence: CASSSLIGQPHVSGNTIYF. The CDR3 bases are TGTGCCAGCAGTTCCCTTATTGGACAGCCGCACGTCTCTGGAAACACCATATATTTT.

There are many counts of this clonotype. The V call is TRBV5-6, the J call TRBJ2-5; D call uncertain. The CDR3 covers 12 residues. CDR1 SGHDT and CDR2 YYEEEE come from the germline V gene. V was cut by 0 bases and J by 7 bases, with 7 bases left in between. The CDR3 sequence: CASSLGLGTQYF. CDR3 DNA: TGTGCCAGCAGCTTGGGGTTGGGGACCCAGTACTTC.

This sequence joins TRBV4-3 and TRBJ2-7; 8 nucleotides align to TRBD1. There are 14 residues in the CDR3. The J segment lost 7 bases and the V segment lost 1 base, leaving 6 bases of the junction unmatched. Germline V gene sequence: CDR1 LGHNA, CDR2 YSLEER. CDR3 DNA sequence: TGCGCCAGCAGCCAAGGGACAGGGAGTGGAGAGCAGTACTTC. It translates to CASSQGTGSGEQYF.

There are many counts of this clonotype. J is TRBJ1-6 and V is TRBV20-1; D is uncertain. Germline-derived CDR1 and CDR2 are DFQATT and SNEGSKA (reference sequence). Trimming removed 0 bases at V and 8 bases at J, with 14 bases between. This CDR3 spans 15 amino acids. This chain's CDR3 is CSARDGQTDYSPLHF. The CDR3 nucleotides are TGCAGTGCTAGAGATGGGCAGACGGACTATTCACCCCTCCACTTT.

A few counts support this clonotype. V and J are TRBV27 and TRBJ2-7; the D gene is possibly TRBD2 (5 bases). The CDR3 contains 17 residues. Germline V gives CDR1 MNHEY, CDR2 SMNVEV (reference sequence). Trimming removed 10 bases at V and 4 bases at J, with 29 bases between. CDR3 sequence: CATALISRGAIKYEQYV. CDR3 nucleotides: TGTGCCACCGCACTCATCTCACGGGGAGCTATCAAGTACGAGCAGTACGTC.

A note on this clonotype: This sequence may be a read error, since a much larger clone differs from it by one base. The genes are TRBV27 and TRBJ2-7, with no clear D. Germline V gene lookup returns CDR1 MNHEY and CDR2 SMNVEV (reference sequence). This CDR3 has 12 amino acids. Here the CDR3 DNA reads TGTGCCAGCAGTTCCACCCGCTACGAGCAGCACTTC. As protein: CASSSTRYEQHF.

This clonotype occurred many times. The chain links TRBV5-1 to TRBJ1-5; no clear D. This CDR3 has 14 amino acids. Trimming removed 0 bases at V and 7 bases at J, with 11 bases between. The V gene's germline CDR1 is SGHRS and CDR2 YFSETQ. In DNA, the CDR3 is TGCGCCAGCAGCTTGGGGGCAGATTTGCAGCCCCAGCATTTT. It is translated as CASSLGADLQPQHF.

For this clonotype: One end of the junction does not line up with germline, which may come from a read error. V and J are TRBV7-8 and TRBJ2-3, with D unclear. CDR1 and CDR2 (germline): SGHVS, FQNEAQ. CDR3 length: 14 residues. The DNA for the CDR3 is TGTGCCAGCGGCTTGACCCCCTACACAGATACGCAGTATTTT. Translated: CASGLTPYTDTQYF.

V usage is TRBV6-6 and J usage is TRBJ2-7, with no clear D. The CDR3 covers 13 residues. CDR1 and CDR2 (germline): MNHNY, SVGAGI (reference sequence). The germline V and J ends were trimmed by 11 bases and 2 bases, with 16 bases remaining between them. CDR3 region: CARSAVCPYEQYV. The CDR3 DNA follows: TGTGCCCGTTCCGCGGTTTGCCCCTACGAGCAGTACGTC.

This clonotype has ten or more counts. The rearrangement links TRBV4-1 to TRBJ2-1, with D perhaps assigned TRBD1 or TRBD2 (5 bases each). The CDR3 is 18 residues long. CDR1 MGHRA and CDR2 YSYEKL come from the germline V gene. Between the trimmed V and J ends, which lost 0 bases and 12 bases, there was a span of 27 bases. The CDR3 region is CASSQDEGIMTGSKGQFF. The DNA for the CDR3 is TGCGCCAGCAGCCAAGACGAGGGGATTATGACGGGCTCCAAGGGGCAGTTCTTC.

Many counts were recorded for this clonotype. CDR3 in amino acids: CATSDSGRRAIDQPQHF. In DNA, the CDR3 is TGTGCCACCAGTGATTCAGGACGGAGGGCTATCGATCAGCCCCAGCATTTT. The chain employs TRBV24-1 and TRBJ1-5; D gene unclear. The CDR3 is 17 amino acids. CDR1 is KGHDR, CDR2 SFDVKD, per germline. Trimming left V 2 bases short and J 5 bases short, with 18 bases between.

The gene calls are TRBV6-2 or TRBV6-3 and TRBJ2-1; 11 bases match TRBD2. The CDR3 extends over 17 amino acids. The germline V gene has CDR1 MNHEY and CDR2 SVGEGT. V trimming: 6 bases; J trimming: 1 base; junction bases outside the gene matches: 8. The CDR3 sequence is CASRALGLAGSYNEQFF. CDR3 DNA sequence: TGTGCCAGCAGGGCACTAGGACTAGCGGGTTCCTACAATGAGCAGTTCTTC.

The rearrangement joins TRBV24-1 to TRBJ2-2, with D uncertain. Trimming pared 0 bases from V and 6 bases from J, leaving 16 bases between. The CDR3 extends over 17 amino acids. Per the germline V gene, CDR1 is KGHDR and CDR2 is SFDVKD. The chain's CDR3 is CATSDLQGRPEAGELFF. DNA of the CDR3: TGTGCCACCAGTGATTTGCAAGGTCGGCCTGAAGCCGGGGAGCTGTTTTTT.

The rearrangement uses TRBV7-9 and TRBJ2-7; no clear D gene. The germline V gene has CDR1 SEHNR and CDR2 FQNEAQ (reference sequence). The CDR3 runs to 13 residues. The V and J ends lost 3 bases and 0 bases respectively, with 6 bases between them. CDR3 DNA: TGTGCCAGCAGCTTCTTGAGCTCCTACGAGCAGTACGTC. It encodes CASSFLSSYEQYV.

This clonotype occurred a few times. V gene TRBV28 combines with J gene TRBJ2-2, with 9 bases fitting TRBD2. J lost 5 bases, V lost 5 bases, and 15 bases had no gene match. This CDR3 contains 18 residues. CDR1 MDHEN and CDR2 SYDVKM come from the germline V gene. The CDR3 is CASSPPLGGGAGTGELFF. In DNA, the CDR3 is TGTGCCAGCAGTCCCCCCTTGGGCGGGGGGGCCGGGACCGGGGAGCTGTTTTTT.